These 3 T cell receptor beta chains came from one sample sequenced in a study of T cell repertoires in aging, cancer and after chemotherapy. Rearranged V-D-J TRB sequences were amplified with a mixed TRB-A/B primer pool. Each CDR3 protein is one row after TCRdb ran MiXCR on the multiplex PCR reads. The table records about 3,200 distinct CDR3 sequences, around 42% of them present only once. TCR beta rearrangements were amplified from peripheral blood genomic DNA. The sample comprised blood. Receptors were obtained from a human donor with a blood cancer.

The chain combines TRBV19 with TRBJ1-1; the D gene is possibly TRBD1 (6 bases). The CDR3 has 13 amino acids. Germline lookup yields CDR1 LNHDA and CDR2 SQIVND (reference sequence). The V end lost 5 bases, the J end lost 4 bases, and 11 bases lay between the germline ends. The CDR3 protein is CASSEGVGTEAFF. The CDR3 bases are TGTGCCAGTAGTGAGGGGGTCGGCACTGAAGCTTTCTTT.

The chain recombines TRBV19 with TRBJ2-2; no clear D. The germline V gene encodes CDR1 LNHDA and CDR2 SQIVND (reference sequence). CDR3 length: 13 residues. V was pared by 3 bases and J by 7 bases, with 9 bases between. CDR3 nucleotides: TGTGCCAGTAGTATCACGGGCGGCGGGGAGCTGTTTTTT. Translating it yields CASSITGGGELFF. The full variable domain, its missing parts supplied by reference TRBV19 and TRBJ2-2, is DGGITQSPKYLFRKEGQNVTLSCEQNLNHDAMYWYRQDPGQGLRLIYYSQIVNDFQKGDIAEGYSVSREKKESFPLTVTSAQKNPTAFYLCASSITGGGELFFGEGSRLTVL.

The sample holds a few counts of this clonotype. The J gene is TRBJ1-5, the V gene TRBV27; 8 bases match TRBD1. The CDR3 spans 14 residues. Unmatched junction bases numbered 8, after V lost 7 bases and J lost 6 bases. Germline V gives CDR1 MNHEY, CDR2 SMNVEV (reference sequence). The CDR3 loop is CASTATTGVQPQHF. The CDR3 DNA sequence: TGTGCCAGCACCGCTACGACAGGGGTTCAGCCCCAGCATTTT.